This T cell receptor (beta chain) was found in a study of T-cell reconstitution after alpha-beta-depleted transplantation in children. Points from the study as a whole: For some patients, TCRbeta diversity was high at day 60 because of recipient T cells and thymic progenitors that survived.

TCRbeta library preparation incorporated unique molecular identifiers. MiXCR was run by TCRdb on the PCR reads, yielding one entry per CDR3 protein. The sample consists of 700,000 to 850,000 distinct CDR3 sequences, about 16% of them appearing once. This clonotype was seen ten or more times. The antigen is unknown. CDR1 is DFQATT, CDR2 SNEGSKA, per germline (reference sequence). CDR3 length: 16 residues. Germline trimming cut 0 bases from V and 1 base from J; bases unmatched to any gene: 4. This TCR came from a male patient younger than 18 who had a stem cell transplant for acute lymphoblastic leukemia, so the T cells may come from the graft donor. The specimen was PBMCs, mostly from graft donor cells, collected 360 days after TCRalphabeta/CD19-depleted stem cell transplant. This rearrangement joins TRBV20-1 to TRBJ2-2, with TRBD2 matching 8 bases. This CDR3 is CSARDRSGGNTGELFF. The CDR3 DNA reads TGCAGTGCTAGAGACCGCAGCGGGGGGAACACCGGGGAGCTGTTTTTT.